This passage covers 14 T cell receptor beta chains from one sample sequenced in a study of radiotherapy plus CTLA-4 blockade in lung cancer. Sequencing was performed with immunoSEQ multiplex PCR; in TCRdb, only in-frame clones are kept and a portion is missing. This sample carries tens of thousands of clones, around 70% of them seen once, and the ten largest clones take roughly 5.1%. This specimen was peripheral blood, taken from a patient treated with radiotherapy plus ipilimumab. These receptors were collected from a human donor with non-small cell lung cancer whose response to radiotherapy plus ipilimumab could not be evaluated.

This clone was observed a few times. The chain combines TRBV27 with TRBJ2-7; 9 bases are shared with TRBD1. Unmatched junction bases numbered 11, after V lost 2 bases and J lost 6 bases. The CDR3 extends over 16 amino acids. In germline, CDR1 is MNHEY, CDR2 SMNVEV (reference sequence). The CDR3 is CASSLGTGQGKTEQYF. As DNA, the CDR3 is TGTGCCAGCAGTTTAGGTACCGGACAGGGGAAGACCGAGCAGTACTTC.

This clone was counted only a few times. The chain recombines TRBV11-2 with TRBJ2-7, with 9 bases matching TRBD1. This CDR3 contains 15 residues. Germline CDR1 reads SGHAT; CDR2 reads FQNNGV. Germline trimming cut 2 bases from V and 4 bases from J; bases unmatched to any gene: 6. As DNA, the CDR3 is TGTGCCAGCAGCTTAACCGGGACAGGGTTTTACGAGCAGTACTTC. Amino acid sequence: CASSLTGTGFYEQYF. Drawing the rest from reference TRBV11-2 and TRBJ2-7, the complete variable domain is EAGVAQSPRYKIIEKRQSVAFWCNPISGHATLYWYQQILGQGPKLLIQFQNNGVVDDSQLPKDRFSAERLKGVDSTLKIQPAKLEDSAVYLCASSLTGTGFYEQYFGPGTRLTVT.

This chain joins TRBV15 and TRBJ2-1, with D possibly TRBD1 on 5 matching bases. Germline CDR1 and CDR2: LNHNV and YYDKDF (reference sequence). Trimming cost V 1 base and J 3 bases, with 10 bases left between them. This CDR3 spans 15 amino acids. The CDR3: CATSRVYQGYNEQFF. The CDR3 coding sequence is TGTGCCACCAGCAGAGTTTACCAGGGCTACAATGAGCAGTTCTTC. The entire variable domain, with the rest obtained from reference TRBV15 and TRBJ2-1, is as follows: DAMVIQNPRYQVTQFGKPVTLSCSQTLNHNVMYWYQQKSSQAPKLLFHYYDKDFNNEADTPDNFQSRRPNTSFCFLDIRSPGLGDTAMYLCATSRVYQGYNEQFFGPGTRLTVL.

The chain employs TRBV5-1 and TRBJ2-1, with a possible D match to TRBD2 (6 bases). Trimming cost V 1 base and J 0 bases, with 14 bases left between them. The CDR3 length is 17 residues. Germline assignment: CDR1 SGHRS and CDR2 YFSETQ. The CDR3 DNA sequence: TGCGCCAGCAGCTTGTTTTTGGGAGGTAGCTCCTACAATGAGCAGTTCTTC. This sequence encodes CASSLFLGGSSYNEQFF.

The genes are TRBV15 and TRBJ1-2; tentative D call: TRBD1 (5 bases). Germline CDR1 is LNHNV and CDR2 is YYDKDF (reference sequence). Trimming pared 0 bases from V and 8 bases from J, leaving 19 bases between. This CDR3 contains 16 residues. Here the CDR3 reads CATSRDRGGAPAGYTF. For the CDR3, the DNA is TGTGCCACCAGCAGAGATCGGGGCGGGGCCCCGGCGGGCTACACCTTC. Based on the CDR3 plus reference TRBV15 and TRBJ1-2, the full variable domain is DAMVIQNPRYQVTQFGKPVTLSCSQTLNHNVMYWYQQKSSQAPKLLFHYYDKDFNNEADTPDNFQSRRPNTSFCFLDIRSPGLGDTAMYLCATSRDRGGAPAGYTFGSGTRLTVV.

The CDR3 loop reads CASSEPGQGYEQYF. CDR3 nucleotide sequence: TGTGCCAGCTCAGAACCGGGACAGGGGTACGAGCAGTACTTC. The gene calls are TRBV18 and TRBJ2-7; 10 bases are shared with TRBD1. V trimming: 5 bases; J trimming: 4 bases; junction bases outside the gene matches: 5. The germline V gene has CDR1 KGHSH and CDR2 LQKENI. This CDR3 is 14 amino acids long.

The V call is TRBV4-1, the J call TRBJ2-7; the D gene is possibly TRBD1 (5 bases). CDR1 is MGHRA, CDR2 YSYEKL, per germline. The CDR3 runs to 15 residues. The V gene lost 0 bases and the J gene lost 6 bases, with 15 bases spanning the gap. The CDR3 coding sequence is TGCGCCAGCAGCCAAGATCTGACCAGGGCATTCGAGCAGTACTTC. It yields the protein CASSQDLTRAFEQYF.

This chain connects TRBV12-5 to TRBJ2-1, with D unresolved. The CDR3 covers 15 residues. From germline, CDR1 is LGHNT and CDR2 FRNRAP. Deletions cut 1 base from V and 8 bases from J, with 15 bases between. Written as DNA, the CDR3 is TGTGCTAGTGGTTTGGGGATGGTCAGGTCGGATGAGCAGTTCTTC. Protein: CASGLGMVRSDEQFF.

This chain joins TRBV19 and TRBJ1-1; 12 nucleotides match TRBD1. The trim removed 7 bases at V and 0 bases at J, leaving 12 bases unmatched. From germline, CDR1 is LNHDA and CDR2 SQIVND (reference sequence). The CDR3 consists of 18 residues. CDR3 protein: CASNLPPGQGALNTEAFF. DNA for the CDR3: TGTGCCAGTAACCTACCCCCGGGACAGGGGGCGCTGAACACTGAAGCTTTCTTT.

As DNA, the CDR3 is TGTGCCAGCAGCCAAATTCGGGGTTCCATTTACGAGCAGTACTTC. Translated: CASSQIRGSIYEQYF. The V gene is TRBV7-9, the J gene TRBJ2-7, with TRBD2 as a possible D gene (5 bases). Trimming shortened V by 5 bases and J by 4 bases, and 18 bases separated the two germline ends. This CDR3 contains 15 residues. Germline CDR1 and CDR2: SEHNR and FQNEAQ (reference sequence).

CDR3 nucleotides: TGTGCCAGCAGGCCCCGGGACAGGGCTTCGCATCGCTACACCTTC. Amino acid sequence: CASRPRDRASHRYTF. The chain recombines TRBV2 with TRBJ1-2; 9 nucleotides align to TRBD1. The CDR3 totals 15 residues. The V gene end was trimmed by 6 bases and the J gene end by 9 bases; junction bases not matched to a gene: 14. CDR1 and CDR2 from the germline V gene are SNHLY and FYNNEI.

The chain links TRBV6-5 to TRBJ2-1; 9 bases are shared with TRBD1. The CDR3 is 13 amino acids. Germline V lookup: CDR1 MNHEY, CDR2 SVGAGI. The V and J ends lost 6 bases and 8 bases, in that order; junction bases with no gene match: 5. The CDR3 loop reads CASRQGAGDEQFF. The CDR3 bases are TGTGCCAGCAGACAGGGGGCCGGGGATGAGCAGTTCTTC.

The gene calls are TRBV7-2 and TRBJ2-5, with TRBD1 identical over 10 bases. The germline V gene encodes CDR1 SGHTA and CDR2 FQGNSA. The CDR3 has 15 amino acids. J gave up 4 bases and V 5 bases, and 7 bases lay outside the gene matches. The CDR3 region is CASSVDRGRVETQYF. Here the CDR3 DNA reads TGTGCCAGCAGCGTCGACAGGGGGCGCGTAGAGACCCAGTACTTC.

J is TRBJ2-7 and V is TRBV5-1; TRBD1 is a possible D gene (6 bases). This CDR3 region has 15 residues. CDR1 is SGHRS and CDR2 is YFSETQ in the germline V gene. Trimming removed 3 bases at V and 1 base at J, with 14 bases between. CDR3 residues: CASSSGQTSSYEQYF. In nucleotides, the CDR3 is TGCGCCAGCAGCTCCGGACAGACCTCATCCTACGAGCAGTACTTC.